This entry lists 27 T cell receptor beta chains sequenced from one sample in a study of T cell changes during pregnancy in multiple sclerosis. Only in-frame clones appear in the TCRdb table, and some are missing; sequencing was by immunoSEQ multiplex PCR. The sample yields about 92,000 clones, 80% to 95% seen once. The sample in question was peripheral blood, obtained in the first trimester of pregnancy. These receptors came from a female donor with multiple sclerosis, enrolled in a pregnancy study.

This chain joins TRBV6-1 and TRBJ2-1, with D possibly matching TRBD1 (6 bases). Germline V gene sequence: CDR1 MNHNS, CDR2 SASEGT. The CDR3 sequence is 14 residues long. V was pared by 2 bases and J by 11 bases, with 16 bases between. As DNA, the CDR3 is TGTGCCAGCAGTGAAAGCAGCCCCGGGACAAAGCAGTTCTTC. It specifies CASSESSPGTKQFF.

V gene TRBV19 combines with J gene TRBJ2-4, with a tentative D call TRBD1 (6 bases). CDR1 LNHDA and CDR2 SQIVND come from the germline V gene (reference sequence). V lost 6 bases, J lost 1 base, and 16 bases lay in between. The CDR3 covers 16 residues. CDR3 nucleotide sequence: TGTGCCAGTAGGGCCCTCACAGGGTCGGCCAAAAACATTCAGTACTTC. This encodes CASRALTGSAKNIQYF.

The gene calls are TRBV28 and TRBJ1-5; no firm D call. Germline loops: CDR1 MDHEN, CDR2 SYDVKM. V lost 3 bases and J lost 1, with 7 bases in between. The CDR3 covers 14 residues. Here the CDR3 reads CASSFSGSNQPQHF. CDR3 coding DNA: TGTGCCAGCAGTTTCTCGGGGAGCAATCAGCCCCAGCATTTT.

The rearrangement links TRBV27 to TRBJ1-1; 7 nucleotides match TRBD1. V dropped 10 bases and J dropped 0; count of bases not matched to a gene: 11. The CDR3 totals 15 residues. The germline V gene encodes CDR1 MNHEY and CDR2 SMNVEV (reference sequence). CDR3 nucleotides: TGTGCCACCCACAAACAGGGGACAATGAACACTGAAGCTTTCTTT. It codes for CATHKQGTMNTEAFF.

This clone appeared a single time. The chain recombines TRBV7-9 with TRBJ2-7, with 8 bases that match TRBD1. CDR3 length equals 15 residues. Germline V gene data show CDR1 as SEHNR and CDR2 as FQNEAQ (reference sequence). The ends lost 4 bases at V and 1 base at J; junction bases unmatched: 6. The CDR3 spells CASSSRQGSSYEQYF. The DNA for the CDR3 is TGTGCCAGCAGCTCCAGACAGGGGTCGTCCTACGAGCAGTACTTC.

This sequence joins TRBV19 and TRBJ2-1, with TRBD2 as a possible D gene (6 bases). V lost 1 base, J lost 4 bases, and 17 bases lay in between. The CDR3 is made up of 17 amino acids. The germline CDR1 and CDR2 sequences are LNHDA and SQIVND (reference sequence). CDR3 amino acids: CASSIGRRRGSYNEQFF. Written as DNA, the CDR3 is TGTGCCAGTAGTATAGGAAGAAGGAGGGGTTCATACAATGAGCAGTTCTTC.

The rearrangement uses TRBV19 and TRBJ2-5; the match to TRBD2 covers 12 bases. V lost 6 bases to trimming and J lost 4 bases; unmatched junction nucleotides: 9. The CDR3 sequence is 16 residues long. CDR1 and CDR2 (germline): LNHDA, SQIVND (reference sequence). The chain's CDR3 is CASSRTSGEGAETQYF. DNA of the CDR3: TGTGCCAGTAGCCGGACTAGCGGGGAGGGGGCAGAGACCCAGTACTTC.

This chain connects TRBV6-5 to TRBJ2-7; D is unclear. V lost 5 bases to trimming and J lost 0 bases, with 11 bases between them. The germline gives CDR1 MNHEY, CDR2 SVGAGI. The CDR3 sequence is 14 residues long. CDR3 in DNA: TGTGCCAGCAGTACCCGGAAGCGCTCCTACGAGCAGTACTTC. Its protein is CASSTRKRSYEQYF.

The V and J genes are TRBV13 and TRBJ2-7; TRBD2 matches at 9 bases. CDR3 length: 14 amino acids. The J segment lost 2 bases and the V segment lost 5 bases, leaving 4 bases of the junction unmatched. From germline, CDR1 is PRHDT and CDR2 FYEKMQ (reference sequence). CDR3 residues: CASSLSGSPYEQYF. The DNA for the CDR3 is TGTGCCAGCAGCCTTAGCGGGAGCCCCTACGAGCAGTACTTC.

The chain links TRBV25-1 to TRBJ2-7; 9 positions agree with TRBD2. J gave up 4 bases and V 4 bases, and 8 bases lay outside the gene matches. The CDR3 contains 15 residues. Germline CDR1 reads MGHDK; CDR2 reads SYGVNS. The CDR3 reads CASSGPSGTAYEQYF. CDR3 in DNA: TGTGCCAGCAGTGGACCTAGCGGGACCGCGTACGAGCAGTACTTC.

The gene calls are TRBV27 and TRBJ2-5; 8 bases agree with TRBD1. V gave up 6 bases and J gave up 0 bases; unmatched junction bases: 6. The CDR3 has 15 amino acids. Germline V gene lookup returns CDR1 MNHEY and CDR2 SMNVEV (reference sequence). The DNA of the CDR3 is TGTGCCAGCAGCGATAGACAGGGGTACCAAGAGACCCAGTACTTC. Translated, it gives CASSDRQGYQETQYF.

V is TRBV6-1 and J is TRBJ1-5; a possible D gene is TRBD1 (5 bases). The CDR3 has 14 amino acids. CDR1 and CDR2 from the germline V gene are MNHNS and SASEGT. Deletions cut 8 bases from V and 2 bases from J, with 13 bases between. This CDR3 is CASSAREGNQPQHF. CDR3 nucleotide sequence: TGTGCCAGCTCGGCCAGGGAGGGCAATCAGCCCCAGCATTTT.

V is TRBV6-5 and J is TRBJ1-2, with D possibly TRBD1 on 6 matching bases. The CDR3 runs to 15 residues. V was trimmed by 0 bases and J by 8 bases, leaving 16 bases between them. Germline CDR1 MNHEY, CDR2 SVGAGI. Written as DNA, the CDR3 is TGTGCCAGCAGTTACTCGAAGGCAGGGGCTGTAGGCTACACCTTC. Encoded protein: CASSYSKAGAVGYTF.

This chain links TRBV5-1 with TRBJ2-7; no clear D gene. CDR1 and CDR2 (germline): SGHRS, YFSETQ. There are 15 residues in the CDR3. V dropped 0 bases and J dropped 2 bases, with 12 bases sitting between them. The CDR3, as DNA: TGCGCCAGCAGCTTGGGCGAGGCCGCTACCTACGAGCAGTACTTC. This codes for CASSLGEAATYEQYF.

The chain joins TRBV6-1 to TRBJ2-7; D is undetermined. The CDR3 spans 13 residues. Trimming shortened V by 8 bases and J by 3 bases, and 14 bases separated the two germline ends. Germline CDR1 reads MNHNS; CDR2 reads SASEGT. The chain's CDR3 is CASETDTNYEQYF. The DNA of the CDR3 is TGTGCCAGCGAGACCGACACAAACTACGAGCAGTACTTC.

The gene calls are TRBV2 and TRBJ2-7; D is perhaps TRBD1 (6 bases). Germline CDR1 is SNHLY and CDR2 is FYNNEI. This CDR3 is built from 12 residues. Trimming cost V 7 bases and J 3 bases, with 10 bases left between them. The CDR3 DNA reads TGTGCCAGCACCCGGACAGACTACGAGCAGTACTTC. It is translated as CASTRTDYEQYF.

V is TRBV6-5 and J is TRBJ2-3, with D perhaps matching TRBD2 (6 bases). The length of the CDR3 is 14 residues. Germline CDR1 and CDR2: MNHEY and SVGAGI. V was trimmed by 6 bases and J by 8 bases, leaving 18 bases between them. CDR3 nucleotide sequence: TGTGCCAGCAGAAAAGGTGGGGAGGAAGGTACGCAGTATTTT. This translates into CASRKGGEEGTQYF.

The V call is TRBV11-2, the J call TRBJ1-4, with TRBD1 matching 10 bases. Germline CDR1 SGHAT, CDR2 FQNNGV. V gave up 5 bases and J gave up 0 bases; unmatched junction bases: 3. The length of the CDR3 is 16 residues. The CDR3 reads CASSQGTGATNEKLFF. The DNA of the CDR3 is TGTGCCAGCAGCCAAGGGACAGGGGCAACTAATGAAAAACTGTTTTTT.

CDR3: CASYSFNTYNEQFF. In DNA, the CDR3 is TGTGCCAGTTATAGCTTCAACACCTACAATGAGCAGTTCTTC. The chain employs TRBV27 and TRBJ2-1; unclear D gene. The CDR3 consists of 14 residues. Germline CDR1 reads MNHEY; CDR2 reads SMNVEV (reference sequence). V was trimmed by 9 bases and J by 2 bases, leaving 14 bases between them.

The chain combines TRBV27 with TRBJ2-7; D remains ambiguous. The CDR3 runs 14 residues. Germline V CDR1 and CDR2: MNHEY, SMNVEV (reference sequence). Trimming cost V 8 bases and J 3 bases, with 17 bases left between them. The CDR3 region is CASYSGPPLYEQYF. CDR3 DNA sequence: TGTGCCAGCTATTCGGGTCCCCCCCTCTACGAGCAGTACTTC.

This clone was seen a single time. The chain uses TRBV9 and TRBJ2-1, with D uncertain. Germline V gene sequence: CDR1 SGDLS, CDR2 YYNGEE. The V end lost 0 bases, the J end lost 5 bases, and 9 bases lay between the germline ends. The CDR3 covers 14 residues. CDR3 sequence reads: CASSVEVTDNEQFF. In DNA form, the CDR3 reads TGTGCCAGCAGCGTAGAAGTGACTGACAATGAGCAGTTCTTC.

The chain has TRBV15 and TRBJ2-3, with TRBD2 matching 9 bases. Per germline, CDR1 LNHNV and CDR2 YYDKDF (reference sequence). The V gene end was trimmed by 1 base and the J gene end by 6 bases; junction bases not matched to a gene: 5. The CDR3 is 15 residues long. This chain's CDR3 is CATSRGRAGGDTQYF. The CDR3 DNA is TGTGCCACCAGCAGAGGACGAGCGGGAGGCGATACGCAGTATTTT.

This clone was found once. The genes are TRBV11-2 and TRBJ2-7; 12 bases fit TRBD2. Trimming removed 1 base from V and 7 bases from J; junction bases left unmatched: 5. CDR1 SGHAT and CDR2 FQNNGV come from the germline V gene. The CDR3 covers 15 residues. The CDR3 reads CASSLGLAGGSEQYF. CDR3 nucleotides: TGTGCCAGCAGCTTAGGTCTAGCGGGAGGGAGTGAGCAGTACTTC.

With respect to this clone: Other nucleotide sequences in the sample specify the same CDR3. The chain combines TRBV4-3 with TRBJ1-1; D gene ambiguous. Trimming shortened V by 2 bases and J by 3 bases, and 13 bases separated the two germline ends. CDR3 length: 15 amino acids. Germline lookup yields CDR1 LGHNA and CDR2 YSLEER. The CDR3 region has the DNA TGCGCCAGCAGCCAATACCGACTAACCGACACTGAAGCTTTCTTT. It yields the protein CASSQYRLTDTEAFF.

The rearrangement links TRBV13 to TRBJ1-2; possible D gene TRBD1, 6 bases. V was pared by 9 bases and J by 1 base, with 18 bases between. Germline CDR1 PRHDT, CDR2 FYEKMQ (reference sequence). This CDR3 has 15 residues. The CDR3 reads CARPRQVSLNYGYTF. The CDR3 bases are TGTGCCAGGCCACGACAGGTTTCTCTTAACTATGGCTACACCTTC.

V is TRBV19 and J is TRBJ2-1; 12 nucleotides match TRBD2. The trim removed 10 bases at V and 7 bases at J, leaving 11 bases unmatched. The length of the CDR3 is 15 residues. Germline V gene data show CDR1 as LNHDA and CDR2 as SQIVND (reference sequence). The CDR3 DNA is TGTGCCACTACCTCGCTAGCGGGAGGGGGGAATGAGCAGTTCTTC. Translating gives CATTSLAGGGNEQFF.

The chain recombines TRBV10-2 with TRBJ1-4; D remains ambiguous. Germline V gives CDR1 WSHSY, CDR2 SAAADI. The CDR3 runs 14 residues. V dropped 4 bases and J dropped 4 bases, with 10 bases sitting between them. CDR3 bases: TGCGCCAGCAGTGCCCCAAGCATTAATGAAAAACTGTTTTTT. It is translated as CASSAPSINEKLFF.